These 14 T cell receptor beta chains were all obtained from the same sample, sequenced in a study of T cell responses to AZD1222 COVID-19 vaccine. Profiled with immunoSEQ multiplex PCR; TCRdb holds only in-frame clones, not every one. The table lists 150,000 to 200,000 clones, about nine tenths of them singletons. Here the sequenced sample was peripheral blood, taken on day 0 of AZD1222 vaccination. Receptors were obtained from an adult in good health.

This rearrangement joins TRBV5-4 to TRBJ1-1, with D unresolved. The CDR3 contains 14 residues. Germline CDR1 and CDR2: SGHNT and YYREEE (reference sequence). The germline V and J ends were trimmed by 1 base and 1 base, with 8 bases remaining between them. The CDR3 nucleotides read TGTGCCAGCAGCTTGCTGAATGGGAACACTGAAGCTTTCTTT. Protein product: CASSLLNGNTEAFF.

The gene calls are TRBV5-1 and TRBJ2-2; the D is unclear. V was cut by 3 bases and J by 0 bases, with 12 bases left in between. This CDR3 is built from 16 residues. Germline loops: CDR1 SGHRS, CDR2 YFSETQ. CDR3 in DNA: TGCGCCAGCAGCTCCCACGTGAATTCGAACACCGGGGAGCTGTTTTTT. It translates to CASSSHVNSNTGELFF.

The chain carries TRBV28 and TRBJ1-2, with D possibly matching TRBD1 (6 bases). Trimming pared 3 bases from V and 5 bases from J, leaving 19 bases between. The CDR3 contains 16 residues. Germline V gene data show CDR1 as MDHEN and CDR2 as SYDVKM. DNA for the CDR3: TGTGCCAGCAGTTTTATAACAGGGCCCGGGAGGTATGGCTACACCTTC. Protein: CASSFITGPGRYGYTF.

V usage is TRBV7-3 and J usage is TRBJ1-5, with a weak D call TRBD1 (5 bases). CDR3 length: 13 amino acids. The germline V gene encodes CDR1 SGHTA and CDR2 FQGTGA. V lost 2 bases, J lost 6 bases, and 8 bases lay in between. The CDR3 sequence: CASSLQGGQPQHF. The CDR3 nucleotides are TGTGCCAGCAGCTTACAGGGAGGTCAGCCCCAGCATTTT.

The chain has TRBV11-3 and TRBJ1-1; D remains ambiguous. There are 13 residues in the CDR3. V was trimmed by 4 bases and J by 1 base, leaving 7 bases between them. Germline V lookup: CDR1 SGHNT, CDR2 YENEEA. The CDR3 reads CASSSQENTEAFF. CDR3 bases: TGTGCCAGCAGCTCTCAGGAGAACACTGAAGCTTTCTTT.

V usage is TRBV4-1 and J usage is TRBJ2-7; TRBD1 aligns across 8 bases. Germline CDR1 and CDR2: MGHRA and YSYEKL. Trimming cost V 0 bases and J 2 bases; bases outside gene matches: 12. The CDR3 consists of 18 residues. CDR3 sequence (DNA): TGCGCCAGCAGCCAAGAATGGTCCCCGGGACAGGCGACCTACGAGCAGTACTTC. Protein product: CASSQEWSPGQATYEQYF.

This chain connects TRBV11-2 to TRBJ1-3; perhaps TRBD1 as D (5 bases). Trimming cost V 5 bases and J 0 bases, with 17 bases left between them. Germline V lookup: CDR1 SGHAT, CDR2 FQNNGV. The CDR3 runs 17 residues. The CDR3: CASSGSRDGFSGNTIYF. The CDR3 DNA reads TGTGCCAGCAGCGGCAGTCGGGACGGTTTCTCTGGAAACACCATATATTTT.

This clone was observed a single time. The genes are TRBV7-6 and TRBJ2-1; D is uncertain. Germline CDR1 SGHVS, CDR2 FNYEAQ. Trimming left V 5 bases short and J 5 bases short, with 13 bases between. This CDR3 spans 14 amino acids. In nucleotides, the CDR3 is TGTGCCAGCAGCACCCATAAGGGCGACAATGAGCAGTTCTTC. Translation gives CASSTHKGDNEQFF.

The J gene is TRBJ2-1, the V gene TRBV6-1, with 8 bases lining up with TRBD2. V was clipped by 3 bases and J by 6 bases; unmatched bases: 7. There are 15 residues in the CDR3. Germline V CDR1 and CDR2: MNHNS, SASEGT. CDR3 DNA sequence: TGTGCCAGCAGTGAGAAAGGGGCGGGGGGCAATGAGCAGTTCTTC. As protein: CASSEKGAGGNEQFF.

J is TRBJ1-3 and V is TRBV28; D gene uncertain. From germline, CDR1 is MDHEN and CDR2 SYDVKM. The CDR3 is 13 residues long. Between the trimmed V and J ends, which lost 6 bases and 2 bases, there was a span of 8 bases. The CDR3 coding sequence is TGTGCCAGCAGGGATAGGGCTGGAAACACCATATATTTT. As protein: CASRDRAGNTIYF. The complete variable domain, with remaining parts taken from reference TRBV28 and TRBJ1-3, reads DVKVTQSSRYLVKRTGEKVFLECVQDMDHENMFWYRQDPGLGLRLIYFSYDVKMKEKGDIPEGYSVSREKKERFSLILESASTNQTSMYLCASRDRAGNTIYFGEGSWLTVV.

The chain carries TRBV7-8 and TRBJ1-1; D not certain. CDR1 and CDR2 from the germline V gene are SGHVS and FQNEAQ. The length of the CDR3 is 15 residues. The V end lost 1 base, the J end lost 1 base, and 10 bases lay between the germline ends. CDR3 nucleotide sequence: TGTGCCAGCAGCTTAGGGTCCGGAAGGAACACTGAAGCTTTCTTT. Its translation: CASSLGSGRNTEAFF.

The genes are TRBV5-6 and TRBJ2-1, with 10 bases matching TRBD2. After removal of 5 bases from V and 10 bases from J, the junction contained 6 bases not matched to a gene. Germline values: CDR1 SGHDT, CDR2 YYEEEE. The CDR3 covers 13 residues. CDR3 loop: CASRFSGGSEQFF. The CDR3 DNA is TGTGCCAGCAGATTTAGCGGGGGGTCCGAGCAGTTCTTC.

This chain connects TRBV27 to TRBJ1-2; no definite D call. V was pared by 0 bases and J by 5 bases, with 7 bases between. The germline gives CDR1 MNHEY, CDR2 SMNVEV (reference sequence). The CDR3 is 13 residues long. CDR3 in amino acids: CASSLSTEYGYTF. CDR3 nucleotide sequence: TGTGCCAGCAGTTTATCGACGGAGTATGGCTACACCTTC.

This chain joins TRBV27 and TRBJ2-2; TRBD1 or TRBD2 may be the D gene (5 bases each). Trimming removed 7 bases at V and 2 bases at J, with 11 bases between. Germline lookup yields CDR1 MNHEY and CDR2 SMNVEV (reference sequence). This CDR3 contains 14 residues. CDR3 sequence: CASKRGANTGELFF. As DNA, the CDR3 is TGTGCCAGCAAAAGAGGGGCCAACACCGGGGAGCTGTTTTTT.